The T cell receptor beta chain under discussion was sequenced for a study of beta chain features in type 1 diabetes. The entirety of the isolated RNA underwent reverse transcription, so expressed TCRB transcripts were sequenced. The repertoire was sequenced with immunoSEQ multiplex PCR; TCRdb's copy has only in-frame clones and lacks some. The sample shows over 600,000 clones, roughly 12% of them seen only once. The CDR3 totals 15 residues. The junction had 4 bases not matched to a gene; V was cut back by 4 bases and J by 0 bases. From germline, CDR1 is SGHTA and CDR2 FQGNSA. This clone appeared a few times. The antigen is not known. Study-wide results and limits: Although PCR might favor shorter templates, it would do so equally in patients and controls. TCRB CDR3 length was moderately but significantly reduced in all four CD4+ subsets of Type 1 diabetes patients.

Sample: naive CD4+ T cells from blood. The rearrangement uses TRBV7-2 and TRBJ2-3, with 7 nucleotides matching TRBD1. The origin of this receptor is a man aged 30 to 45 with type 1 diabetes. CDR3 protein: CASSSRQGSTDTQYF. Here the CDR3 DNA reads TGTGCCAGCAGCTCCCGACAGGGCAGCACAGATACGCAGTATTTT.